This passage covers 10 T cell receptor beta chains from one sample sequenced in a study of cytomegalovirus exposure and HLA in healthy donors. Primers for the PCR totalled 60 Vbeta and 13 Jbeta. Measured with immunoSEQ multiplex PCR; TCRdb has only the in-frame clones, and not every one. The sample contains around 150,000 clones, around 77% of which appear only once. The sample taken for sequencing was PBMCs. Receptor source: a man aged 25-45 years in good health.

The V and J genes are TRBV10-1 and TRBJ1-2; D gene ambiguous. The CDR3 has 14 amino acids. Trimming stripped 0 bases from V and 8 bases from J, with 13 bases between. Germline assignment: CDR1 WNHNN and CDR2 SYGVQD (reference sequence). CDR3 DNA: TGCGCCAGCAGTGAGTCGAAAACCGACGGGGGCTACACCTTC. Translation: CASSESKTDGGYTF.

This clone was seen more than once but under ten times. The genes are TRBV5-4 and TRBJ2-3; 9 bases fit TRBD2. CDR1 is SGHNT and CDR2 is YYREEE in the germline V gene (reference sequence). After removal of 2 bases from V and 1 base from J, the junction contained 5 bases not matched to a gene. This CDR3 is built from 16 residues. CDR3 in amino acids: CASSFRLAGRTDTQYF. CDR3 DNA sequence: TGTGCCAGCAGCTTCCGGCTAGCGGGGCGCACAGATACGCAGTATTTT.

On this clone: The germline gene is not matched at one end of the junction; a read error may be the cause. The chain joins TRBV7-9 to TRBJ2-2; TRBD1 matches at 12 bases. From germline, CDR1 is SEHNR and CDR2 FQNEAQ (reference sequence). CDR3 length: 15 residues. The CDR3 here is CSSSSGTGGIGELFF. CDR3 bases: TGTTCCAGCAGCTCCGGGACAGGGGGCATCGGGGAGCTGTTTTTT. Complete variable domain (other parts from reference TRBV7-9 and TRBJ2-2): DTGVSQNPRHKITKRGQNVTFRCDPISEHNRLYWYRQTLGQGPEFLTYFQNEAQLEKSRLLSDRFSAERPKGSFSTLEIQRTEQGDSAMYLCSSSSGTGGIGELFFGEGSRLTVL.

The chain joins TRBV28 to TRBJ1-1; weak D call: TRBD1 (5 bases). This CDR3 region has 16 residues. Trimming shortened V by 5 bases and J by 4 bases, and 20 bases separated the two germline ends. Germline values: CDR1 MDHEN, CDR2 SYDVKM. CDR3 sequence reads: CASSALTPQGGTEAFF. The CDR3 nucleotides read TGTGCCAGCAGTGCCCTAACCCCCCAGGGTGGCACTGAAGCTTTCTTT.

The V call is TRBV6-6, the J call TRBJ2-5; 7 nucleotides agree with TRBD2. Trimming at V came to 6 bases and at J to 0 bases, leaving 7 bases not matched to a gene. Germline V gene lookup returns CDR1 MNHNY and CDR2 SVGAGI (reference sequence). The length of the CDR3 is 15 residues. CDR3 in DNA: TGTGCCAGCAGCCCCGGGGGGATACACCAAGAGACCCAGTACTTC. This encodes CASSPGGIHQETQYF.

The rearrangement joins TRBV2 to TRBJ2-1; weak D call: TRBD1 (5 bases). This CDR3 region has 13 residues. V dropped 5 bases and J dropped 2 bases, with 7 bases sitting between them. Germline V gene lookup returns CDR1 SNHLY and CDR2 FYNNEI. The CDR3 loop is CASSRGTYNEQFF. CDR3 nucleotide sequence: TGTGCCAGCAGTAGGGGAACCTACAATGAGCAGTTCTTC.

This clone was recorded once. V is TRBV7-9 and J is TRBJ2-3; 10 bases agree with TRBD2. Unmatched junction bases numbered 18, after V lost 5 bases and J lost 4 bases. Per germline, CDR1 SEHNR and CDR2 FQNEAQ (reference sequence). CDR3 length: 19 amino acids. CDR3 in amino acids: CASSQGLAIIPSIADTQYF. The DNA for the CDR3 is TGTGCCAGCAGCCAGGGACTAGCGATAATCCCTAGCATCGCAGATACGCAGTATTTT.

The chain combines TRBV7-9 with TRBJ1-2; D is undetermined. The length of the CDR3 is 13 residues. The ends were cut back, 5 bases at V and 4 bases at J, with 11 bases in the middle. In germline, CDR1 is SEHNR, CDR2 FQNEAQ (reference sequence). This CDR3 reads CASSPGETYGYTF. Written as DNA, the CDR3 is TGTGCCAGCAGCCCCGGGGAGACCTATGGCTACACCTTC.

The V gene is TRBV4-3, the J gene TRBJ1-1, with 7 bases lining up with TRBD1. Germline V CDR1 and CDR2: LGHNA, YSLEER. The CDR3 is made up of 14 amino acids. With 9 bases clipped from V and 6 bases from J, the junction kept 13 bases outside the gene matches. The CDR3 region is CASRRQGMEAEAFF. The CDR3, as DNA: TGCGCCAGTCGTCGACAGGGTATGGAGGCTGAAGCTTTCTTT.

The rearrangement uses TRBV7-9 and TRBJ2-7; TRBD2 is a possible D gene (6 bases). Germline V gene lookup returns CDR1 SEHNR and CDR2 FQNEAQ (reference sequence). This CDR3 comprises 12 residues. CDR3 residues: CASSLGGDPPLV. CDR3 bases: TGTGCCAGCAGCTTGGGAGGCGACCCTCCTCTCGTC.